The 20 T cell receptor beta chains below all came from one sample that was sequenced in a study of tissue T cells after allogeneic stem cell transplantation. Here immunoSEQ multiplex PCR was the method, and the copy in TCRdb shows in-frame clones only, minus some. The repertoire holds approximately 5,000 clones, with about half as singletons. As to time point: mouse harvest day 7 after allogeneic transplant. Each mouse received 10^7 T-cell-depleted marrow cells plus 10^6 splenic CD5+ T cells by tail vein. Source material: gut tissue. These receptors were obtained from a female BALB/c mouse given C57BL/6 T cells with graft-versus-host disease after an allogeneic hematopoietic cell transplant.

In its sample, this clone was seen a few times. Genes and germline come from the mouse. The read is 1 residue too short to cover the CDR3 end, so that end is filled in from the germline J gene. This chain links TRBV3 with TRBJ1-3, with D uncertain. Trimming left V 1 base short and J 0 bases short, with 1 base between. Looked up from germline, CDR1 is SNHLY and CDR2 is FYNGKV (reference sequence). The CDR3 has 13 amino acids. CDR3: CASSLDSGNTLYF. Partial CDR3 DNA: TGTGCCAGCAGCTTAGATTCTGGAAATACGCTCTAT.

As for this clone: Gene names denote mouse genes. The CDR3 end is not reached by the read, which stops 1 residue before it; the germline J gene fills it in. The chain recombines TRBV5 with TRBJ2-7; weak D call: TRBD1 (6 bases). The CDR3 runs 14 residues. Germline V gene sequence: CDR1 LGHNA, CDR2 YNLKQL (reference sequence). The V gene lost 0 bases and the J gene lost 3 bases, with 9 bases spanning the gap. The part of the CDR3 DNA that was read is TGTGCCAGCAGCCAAGATTGGGACAACTATGAACAGTAC. Protein sequence: CASSQDWDNYEQY. The full CDR3 protein reads CASSQDWDNYEQYF.

Worth noting for this clone: Gene names are the mouse ones. The read comes to an end 1 residue before the CDR3 does, leaving the germline J gene to fill in the end. This rearrangement joins TRBV13-1 to TRBJ2-5; D uncertain. The CDR3 consists of 14 residues. Trimming removed 1 base at V and 0 bases at J, with 6 bases between. Per germline, CDR1 NSHNY and CDR2 SYGAGN. The CDR3 loop reads CASSDPPNQDTQYF. The CDR3 DNA, read in part, is TGTGCCAGCAGTGATCCCCCAAACCAAGACACCCAGTAC.

This clone showed up just a few times. Gene names and germline match the mouse. Read data end 1 residue before the CDR3 end; the end is taken from the germline J gene. V gene TRBV26 combines with J gene TRBJ2-5; TRBD2 matches at 9 bases. The CDR3 has 15 amino acids. The V gene end was trimmed by 6 bases and the J gene end by 0 bases; junction bases not matched to a gene: 4. The V gene's germline CDR1 is KGHPV and CDR2 FQNQEV (reference sequence). CDR3 protein: CASRRLGVNQDTQYF. Partial CDR3 DNA: TGTGCCAGCAGACGACTGGGGGTTAACCAAGACACCCAGTAC. Drawing the rest from reference TRBV26 and TRBJ2-5, the complete variable domain is NSKVIQTPRYLVKGQGQKAKMRCIPEKGHPVVFWYQQNKNNEFKFLINFQNQEVLQQIDMTEKRFSAECPSNSPCSLEIQSSEAGDSALYLCASRRLGVNQDTQYFGPGTRLLVL.

A note on this clone: These gene names are mouse names. The read halts 1 residue ahead of the CDR3 end, with the missing end drawn from the germline J gene. The J gene is TRBJ1-6, the V gene TRBV5, with 9 nucleotides matching TRBD1. TRBJ1-6 is an ORF, and what it does is uncertain. This CDR3 is built from 15 residues. With V trimmed by 3 bases and J by 3 bases, 0 bases remained unmatched. Germline values: CDR1 LGHNA, CDR2 YNLKQL (reference sequence). The part of the CDR3 DNA that was read is TGTGCCAGCAGCCAGGGACAGGGCTATAATTCGCCCCTCTAC. The encoded protein is CASSQGQGYNSPLY. The complete CDR3 sequence is CASSQGQGYNSPLYF.

In its sample, this clone was seen a few times. The gene names given are mouse names. The read terminates 1 residue before the CDR3 end, so the remaining end is supplied by the germline J gene. This rearrangement joins TRBV16 to TRBJ1-4; 8 bases align to TRBD1. The CDR3 consists of 14 residues. Germline V CDR1 and CDR2: SGHSA, FRNQAP. V shed 6 bases, J shed 3 bases, and the junction held 3 bases outside the gene matches. The CDR3 protein is CASSRGQANERLFF. The sequenced part of the CDR3 DNA is TGTGCAAGCAGTCGGGGACAGGCCAACGAAAGATTATTT. The variable domain in full, completed from reference TRBV16 and TRBJ1-4, reads NAGVIQTPRHKVTGKGQEATLWCEPISGHSAVFWYRQTIVQGLEFLTYFRNQAPIDDSGMPKERFSAQMPNQSHSTLKIQSTQPQDSAVYLCASSRGQANERLFFGHGTKLSVL.

This clone has more than one count but fewer than ten. Here the gene names and germline are mouse. The read halts 1 residue ahead of the CDR3 end, with the missing end drawn from the germline J gene. V is TRBV12-2 and J is TRBJ1-6, with no clear D. TRBJ1-6 is marked as an open reading frame, function uncertain. V dropped 2 bases and J dropped 6 bases, with 1 base sitting between them. Germline CDR1 SGHLS, CDR2 HYDKME. The CDR3 sequence is 11 residues long. The part of the CDR3 DNA that was read is TGTGCCAGCTCTCCTAATTCGCCCCTCTAC. Translated, it gives CASSPNSPLY. The full CDR3 protein is CASSPNSPLYF.

Comments on this clone: The gene symbols are mouse symbols. With the read ending 1 residue before the CDR3 end, the germline J gene is used to fill in that end. The chain couples TRBV3 to TRBJ2-3, with D unresolved. With 5 bases removed from V and 3 bases from J, the gap between germline ends came to 9 bases. Germline V gene data show CDR1 as SNHLY and CDR2 as FYNGKV (reference sequence). The CDR3 is made up of 13 amino acids. This chain's CDR3 is CASSPLGAETLYF. The sequenced CDR3 bases are TGTGCCAGCAGCCCCCTCGGGGCAGAAACGCTGTAT.

By share of the sample, this clone is medium-sized (0.01 to 0.1%). Mouse gene names and germline throughout. Read coverage stops 1 residue before the CDR3 terminus; the germline J gene supplies the remainder. This sequence joins TRBV3 and TRBJ2-7; TRBD2 agrees at 12 bases. Germline CDR1 is SNHLY and CDR2 is FYNGKV (reference sequence). With V trimmed by 5 bases and J by 3 bases, 2 bases remained unmatched. The CDR3 loop spans 14 amino acids. CDR3 protein: CASSRDWGVYEQYF. Incomplete CDR3 DNA: TGTGCCAGCAGCAGGGACTGGGGGGTCTATGAACAGTAC.

This clone was observed a handful of times. The listed genes are named as in mouse. The read stops 1 residue short of the end of the CDR3; the missing end is completed from the germline J gene. This rearrangement joins TRBV26 to TRBJ1-1, with D unclear. Between the trimmed V and J ends, which lost 0 bases and 0 bases, there was a span of 5 bases. The CDR3 sequence is 14 residues long. In germline, CDR1 is KGHPV, CDR2 FQNQEV (reference sequence). The CDR3 bases that were read are TGTGCCAGCAGTCTGTCACAACCAAACACAGAAGTCTTC. As protein: CASSLSQPNTEVF. The CDR3, in full, reads CASSLSQPNTEVFF. The full variable domain, completed using reference TRBV26 and TRBJ1-1, is NSKVIQTPRYLVKGQGQKAKMRCIPEKGHPVVFWYQQNKNNEFKFLINFQNQEVLQQIDMTEKRFSAECPSNSPCSLEIQSSEAGDSALYLCASSLSQPNTEVFFGKGTRLTVV.

A word on this clone: The genes are named according to mouse. The CDR3 is cut off 1 residue early in the read; its end comes from the germline J gene. The rearrangement joins TRBV12-2 to TRBJ2-3; 13 nucleotides match TRBD2. Germline values: CDR1 SGHLS, CDR2 HYDKME. J gave up 5 bases and V 4 bases, and 8 bases lay outside the gene matches. This CDR3 is built from 16 residues. CDR3 amino acids: CASSPDWGGVRETLYF. The sequenced CDR3 bases are TGTGCCAGCTCCCCGGACTGGGGGGGCGTCCGAGAAACGCTGTAT.

In regard to this clone: All gene names here are mouse names. The read ends 1 residue shy of where the CDR3 ends; the end is completed using the germline J gene. V usage is TRBV26 and J usage is TRBJ2-4, with 10 nucleotides matching TRBD1. CDR3 length equals 13 residues. The germline CDR1 and CDR2 sequences are KGHPV and FQNQEV (reference sequence). After removal of 5 bases from V and 6 bases from J, the junction contained 2 bases not matched to a gene. CDR3 bases read: TGTGCCAGCAGTTCGGGACAGGGGAACACCTTGTAC. Its translation: CASSSGQGNTLY. The entire CDR3 protein reads CASSSGQGNTLYF.

Turning to this clone: Gene names and germline match the mouse. The CDR3 is cut off 1 residue early in the read; its end comes from the germline J gene. The chain joins TRBV3 to TRBJ2-1; 7 nucleotides line up with TRBD1. Germline CDR1 and CDR2: SNHLY and FYNGKV (reference sequence). With V trimmed by 3 bases and J by 12 bases, 5 bases remained unmatched. This CDR3 comprises 12 residues. The CDR3 DNA, read in part, is TGTGCCAGCAGCTTGGGACAGTCAGGGCAGTTC. This codes for CASSLGQSGQF. From start to end, the CDR3 is CASSLGQSGQFF.

This clone was counted a few times. Here the gene names and germline are mouse. The read finishes 1 residue shy of the CDR3 end, and the germline J gene is used to complete it. This chain joins TRBV26 and TRBJ1-3; no firm D call. Trimming stripped 3 bases from V and 0 bases from J, with 6 bases between. The CDR3 contains 14 residues. Looked up from germline, CDR1 is KGHPV and CDR2 is FQNQEV (reference sequence). CDR3 sequence: CASSLPHSGNTLYF. The CDR3 bases that were read are TGTGCCAGCAGTCTCCCCCATTCTGGAAATACGCTCTAT.

As to this clone: The listed genes are named as in mouse. Sequencing ends 1 residue short of the CDR3 end; the germline J gene provides the rest. This chain connects TRBV26 to TRBJ2-5; a possible D gene is TRBD1 (5 bases). The V end was cut by 2 bases, the J end by 5 bases, with 5 bases between. CDR1 KGHPV and CDR2 FQNQEV come from the germline V gene (reference sequence). The CDR3 is 12 amino acids. The sequenced part of the CDR3 DNA is TGTGCCAGCAGTCTGAGGGGAGACACCCAGTAC. Its translation: CASSLRGDTQY. The complete CDR3 sequence is CASSLRGDTQYF.

In its sample, this clone was seen a few times. Germline and genes: mouse. Read coverage stops 1 residue before the CDR3 terminus; the germline J gene supplies the remainder. The chain joins TRBV26 to TRBJ1-3; D is ambiguous. The length of the CDR3 is 14 residues. Trimming pared 2 bases from V and 0 bases from J, leaving 5 bases between. The V gene's germline CDR1 is KGHPV and CDR2 FQNQEV (reference sequence). The part of the CDR3 DNA that was read is TGTGCCAGCAGTCTGGTCAATTCTGGAAATACGCTCTAT. Its protein is CASSLVNSGNTLY. The whole CDR3 sequence is CASSLVNSGNTLYF.

This clone was observed a handful of times. The gene names given are mouse names. Read coverage stops 1 residue before the CDR3 terminus; the germline J gene supplies the remainder. The chain has TRBV4 and TRBJ2-7; TRBD2 matches at 9 bases. Germline trimming cut 5 bases from V and 0 bases from J; bases unmatched to any gene: 5. The CDR3 is 15 amino acids. Germline lookup yields CDR1 LGHDT and CDR2 YNNKQL (reference sequence). The chain's CDR3 is CASSARTGVSYEQYF. The DNA read from the CDR3 is TGTGCCAGCAGCGCCCGGACTGGGGTCTCCTATGAACAGTAC.

In this sample, this clone turned up a few times. Germline and genes here are mouse. The observed sequence ends 1 residue before the CDR3 terminus, with the missing tail filled in from the germline J gene. The chain recombines TRBV26 with TRBJ1-1; D is undetermined. Trimming removed 4 bases from V and 3 bases from J, with 6 bases in between. Germline assignment: CDR1 KGHPV and CDR2 FQNQEV (reference sequence). This CDR3 is 12 amino acids long. The CDR3 DNA, read in part, is TGTGCCAGCAGTCCTCAGGACACAGAAGTCTTC. Translation: CASSPQDTEVF. In full, the CDR3 reads CASSPQDTEVFF. Using reference TRBV26 and TRBJ1-1 for the parts outside the CDR3, the full variable domain is NSKVIQTPRYLVKGQGQKAKMRCIPEKGHPVVFWYQQNKNNEFKFLINFQNQEVLQQIDMTEKRFSAECPSNSPCSLEIQSSEAGDSALYLCASSPQDTEVFFGKGTRLTVV.

There are a few counts of this clone. The genes are named according to mouse. The CDR3 extends 1 residue past the end of the read, so its final part is completed from the germline J gene. The identical CDR3 is also encoded by other nucleotide sequences in the sample. The chain couples TRBV26 to TRBJ2-4; unclear D gene. Germline V lookup: CDR1 KGHPV, CDR2 FQNQEV (reference sequence). Deletions cut 5 bases from V and 0 bases from J, with 6 bases between. CDR3 length equals 13 residues. The CDR3 loop reads CASSLDSQNTLYF. CDR3 bases read: TGTGCCAGCAGTTTGGACAGTCAAAACACCTTGTAC.

Notes on this clone: Mouse gene names apply. The read ends 1 residue early relative to the CDR3; the germline J gene fills the gap. The chain is built from TRBV13-3 and TRBJ1-6; possible D gene TRBD1, 6 bases. TRBJ1-6 falls under the ORF class, with uncertain function. Germline values: CDR1 NNHDY, CDR2 SYVADS. Trimming pared 5 bases from V and 5 bases from J, leaving 11 bases between. This CDR3 is 14 amino acids long. The CDR3 loop is CASRRGRDNSPLYF. The part of the CDR3 DNA that was read is TGTGCCAGCAGGAGGGGGAGAGATAATTCGCCCCTCTAC.